The rows below give T cell receptor beta chains drawn from one sample of a study of cytomegalovirus exposure and HLA in healthy donors. Using immunoSEQ multiplex PCR, the repertoire was profiled, and TCRdb retains in-frame clones only, with some absent. Across 150,000 or so clones, the top ten clones capture around 1.7% of the sample. The sample taken for sequencing was PBMCs. Receptor source: a woman between 45 and 60 years old in good health and CMV-seronegative. Each CDR3 is given with its conserved first and last residue. The D gene is left open where the match is weak.

v_call,j_call,d_call,cdr3_nt,cdr3_aa
TRBV5-4,TRBJ2-1,.,TGTGCCAGCAGCTTGAATCAGGGGTCGAATGAGCAGTTCTTC,CASSLNQGSNEQFF
TRBV30,TRBJ2-1,TRBD2,TGTGCCTGGAACTCCGGGGGGGTGCGGCATGAGCAGTTCTTC,CAWNSGGVRHEQFF
TRBV18,TRBJ1-6,TRBD1,TGTGCCAGCTCACCGTCCTCGGACAGGGAAAATTCACCCCTCCACTTT,CASSPSSDRENSPLHF
TRBV7-3,TRBJ1-2,.,TGTGCCAGCAGCCTACGACTTGATTCTAGCTTC,CASSLRLDSSF
TRBV4-1,TRBJ1-3,.,TGCGCCAGCAGCCGAGAGGTCCGGGTTTCCTCTGGAAACACCATATATTTT,CASSREVRVSSGNTIYF
TRBV2,TRBJ1-5,.,TGTGCCAGCAGTGAAAGGGCAGGGGAAGCTCAGCCCCAGCATTTT,CASSERAGEAQPQHF
TRBV19,TRBJ2-1,TRBD2,TGTGCCAGTAGTACGCGAATGACTAGCGGGGGGGCTCATGAGCAGTTCTTC,CASSTRMTSGGAHEQFF
TRBV6-4,TRBJ1-1,.,TGTGCCAGCAGTGGTTACAGGGAGGGGGCTGAAGCTTTCTTT,CASSGYREGAEAFF
TRBV5-1,TRBJ2-3,.,TGCGCCAGCGCAGACGGGAGCACAGATACGCAGTATTTT,CASADGSTDTQYF
TRBV27,TRBJ2-7,TRBD1,TGTGCCAGCAGTTCGGGACAGTACGAGCAGTACTTC,CASSSGQYEQYF
TRBV7-2,TRBJ2-7,TRBD2,TGTGCCAGCAGCTTAAAAGCGCTAGCGGGCAATTCCTACGAGCAGTACTTC,CASSLKALAGNSYEQYF
TRBV7-9,TRBJ1-2,.,TGTGCCAGCAGCCCGCCACCCGGAGACAGGAGAAACTATGGCTACACCTTC,CASSPPPGDRRNYGYTF
TRBV5-1,TRBJ2-5,.,TGCGCCAGCAGCTTATCAGGGGACCAAGAGACCCAGTACTTC,CASSLSGDQETQYF
TRBV6-1,TRBJ1-1,TRBD1,TGTGCCAGCAGGGGACAGGGTTCTCAGAACACTGAAGCTTTCTTT,CASRGQGSQNTEAFF
TRBV15,TRBJ1-3,.,TGTGCCACCAGCAGAGTTTTTGAGTCCTCTGGAAACACCATATATTTT,CATSRVFESSGNTIYF
TRBV7-2,TRBJ2-7,TRBD2,TGTGCCAGCAGCTTGGTAGCGGGAGGAGGATACGAGCAGTACTTC,CASSLVAGGGYEQYF
TRBV7-9,TRBJ2-7,.,TGTGCCAGCAGCTCTGTTCCTTACGAGCAGTACTTC,CASSSVPYEQYF
TRBV28,TRBJ2-6,TRBD2,TGTGCCAGCAGGCGGGGGGGAGGTCACTCGTCCGGGGCCAACGTCCTGACTTTC,CASRRGGGHSSGANVLTF
TRBV6-6,TRBJ2-5,.,TGTGCCAGCAGTTACGTTACTAGGTCGGGAGAGACCCAGTACTTC,CASSYVTRSGETQYF
TRBV25-1,TRBJ2-1,TRBD1,TGTGCCAGCAGTGATTCCCGGACAGGGTCGCAGTTCTTC,CASSDSRTGSQFF
TRBV5-1,TRBJ2-7,.,TGCGCCAGCAGCGCCCCCACAGTACCCTACGAGCAGTACTTC,CASSAPTVPYEQYF
TRBV2,TRBJ2-1,.,TGTGCCAGCAGTGGTCCCGGGAAGGTAGGCCCCTACAATGAGCAGTTCTTC,CASSGPGKVGPYNEQFF
TRBV4-3,TRBJ2-7,TRBD2,TGCGCCAGCAGCCAGAGAAGTGGTGGGGGGGGCGAGCAGTACTTC,CASSQRSGGGGEQYF